The present TCR beta chain was sequenced within a study of cytomegalovirus exposure and HLA in healthy donors (dated by TCRdb to the late 2010s). As for the study more broadly: In an earlier analysis of roughly 590 of the donors, 276 Gb of sequence data and some 100 million unique TCR beta sequences from 150 million to 200 million T cells were reported. Roughly 300 gigabases of sequencing data and 70 million to 100 million unique TCR sequences were included in an early release covering about 700 HLA-typed donors. The genetic ancestry cluster associated with self-reported Caucasian donors included 65% to 90% of the roughly 400 genotyped donors. The study aimed to test whether signatures of past pathogen exposure could be identified by cataloging public T cell receptors. The study used immunosequencing to profile the T cell repertoires of some 600 subjects and linked those repertoires to cytomegalovirus serostatus. Along with the 666-subject first cohort, a separate validation cohort of about 110 different subjects was used. High-throughput TCR immunosequencing, statistical association of individual TCRs with disease status, and machine learning were combined to predict cytomegalovirus infection status. To study patterns of TCR occurrence, a later analysis re-analyzed previously published TCR beta repertoires from around 670 donors and added high-resolution HLA genotyping. Rather than drawing on any new phenotypic data, the later analysis identified candidate immune exposures from TCR beta sequences and the way those sequences occurred across donors. To decide whether each TCR beta V gene segment behaved as functional or pseudogenic, an earlier analysis of 587 of the donors relied on high-throughput TCR beta sequencing. Donor age, sex, ethnicity and CMV serostatus were compiled together with the repertoire data. A later genetic analysis took genome-wide SNP genotypes for about 55% of the 666 donors and used that subset as a discovery cohort. Every repertoire in the discovery cohort had been generated on one and the same sequencing platform. Both class I and class II loci were covered by HLA typing, at four-digit resolution. The number of typed donors differed by locus: roughly 629-640 for A, B, C, DRB1 and DQB1; roughly 510 for DQA1; around 580 for DPA1; and 400 to 480 for DPB1. Because of strong linkage in the cohort, five DR-DQ haplotypes were treated as single units for association and clustering. Among about 390 genotyped donors of the cohort, an average of around 240,000 unique TCR beta nucleotide sequences were sequenced per donor, approximately 20% of them non-productive. Broad study findings and their caveats: Several of the top co-occurrence clusters appeared to be linked to parvovirus B19, influenza, CMV and Epstein-Barr virus, according to a later analysis. The presence/absence analyses assumed that sequencing depth was roughly uniform across donors, and that assumption may not be true. In this cohort, only TCR beta chains were sequenced, and detectable features were limited by the absence of alpha or paired-chain data. A further reported finding was that TCR beta sequences accurately predicted the HLA-A and HLA-B alleles for most subjects in the first cohort. In a later analysis, HLA-associated TCR beta chains were found to be more clonally expanded and to have lower generation probabilities than equally common non-associated chains. Because counts were too low, seventeen rarely observed V segments, including chromosome 9 orphons, were excluded from the earlier analysis of 500 to 700 of the donors. Because HLA typing was unavailable for some donors at each locus, only the typed subset was used in association tests. According to the authors, the approach could potentially be generalized to other disease states and immunological phenotypes. For the cohort, immune exposure information was limited to CMV serostatus. Linkage disequilibrium might explain the correlated functional status among segregating V segments, but an unknown experimental factor could not be ruled out. In the study, around 150 TCR beta chains were listed as associated with cytomegalovirus. In a later analysis, most CMV-associated TCR beta chains were found to appear HLA-restricted, with HLA associations seemingly driven largely by CMV exposure. Three of the identified cytomegalovirus-associated TCR beta chains were confirmed in vitro to be specific for cytomegalovirus antigens. In a later analysis, the rate of TCR association differed among HLA loci, with DRB1 alleles having the most associated TCRs and HLA-C alleles having the fewest. A group of highly shared sequence variants was considered likely to be a technical artifact of the sequencing pipeline. In an earlier analysis of 500 to 650 of the donors, most TCR beta V segments appeared in productive rearrangements about 90% or about 30% of the time, broadly matching IMGT annotations. Strong co-occurrence of HLA alleles, especially DR and DQ, made assigning TCR associations to individual alleles difficult. Most TCR sequences were observed very rarely across donors, whereas some public TCRs were present in many individuals. An association between a missense DCLRE1C variant and V-gene and J-gene trimming of TCR beta chains was found in a later genetic analysis and replicated in an independent cohort. The classifier was reported to diagnose cytomegalovirus status with high specificity and sensitivity in both the original and validation cohorts. Specific HLA alleles were associated with 15,000 to 20,000 TCR beta sequences at a false discovery rate of 0.05 in a later analysis. According to a later genetic analysis, donors in an Asian-associated ancestry cluster had fewer N-insertions in productive TCRs than the approximately 610-donor mean.

The cohort consisted of fewer than 700 healthy bone marrow donors. Cohort members were all nominally healthy when sampled, although unrecorded immune exposures were likely present. The donor was CMV seronegative and belonged to the group of approximately 320 seronegative cohort members. A peripheral blood sample was provided by each donor, and peripheral blood mononuclear cells were used for TCR beta sequencing. The Qiagen DNeasy Blood Extraction Kit was used to extract genomic DNA from the blood cell samples. Concerning this clone itself: What antigen it recognizes has not been identified.

The method behind the library was the immunoSEQ multiplex PCR assay. The multiplex PCR relied on a mix of 60 forward primers for TCR Vbeta segments and 13 reverse primers for TCR Jbeta segments. Amplification of the CDR3 region of rearranged TCR beta genes was performed with a multiplex PCR assay on genomic DNA. On the Illumina HiSeq System, the amplified TCR beta libraries were sequenced as 87-base-pair reads. As for the authors' bioinformatics: In a later analysis, 70 million to 95 million unique TCR beta chains were counted across the roughly 610 repertoires, and approximately 9.9 million of these chains were shared by at least two donors. To remove PCR and sequencing errors, raw reads were error-corrected and collapsed into unique sequences using a nearest-neighbor algorithm that merged closely related sequences. CDR3 sequences were aligned to IMGT reference sequences to assign V, D and J gene segments. For a sequence to be retained, a match of at least six nucleotides to both a V gene segment and a J gene segment was required. Rearrangements were classified as productive when the CDR3 lacked stop codons and remained in frame with V and J, and all other rearrangements were classified as non-productive. CDR3 was defined by IMGT convention, running from the second conserved V-encoded cysteine to the conserved J-encoded phenylalanine. The earlier analysis of about 530 of the donors excluded any sequence lacking an unambiguous match to a single V gene segment. In an earlier analysis of 587 of the donors, V segments were called functional above 56.7% productive rearrangements and were called segregating when the between-donor standard deviation exceeded 5%. A statistical classification framework was built to diagnose cytomegalovirus status from the catalog of TCR beta chain sequences. A later analysis assigned V and J genes by comparing TCR nucleotide sequences with IMGT/GENE-DB human TR gene sequences. Using the TCRdist pipeline, a later analysis assigned CDR3 sequences along with most-parsimonious VDJ recombination scenarios. In a later analysis, each TCR beta chain was defined by its CDR3 amino acid sequence together with its V-gene family, and reads lacking a unique V-gene family were excluded. In a later analysis, 450 to 600 highly shared, low-generation-probability nucleotide sequences were removed to address suspected cross-contamination and a sequencing artifact. In a later analysis, a clonal expansion index was calculated for each public chain from normalized within-repertoire ranks of inferred template counts. In a later analysis, generation probabilities were computed using a VDJ recombination model fitted to out-of-frame rearrangements, and the results were checked against IGoR. Hypergeometric tests were used in a later analysis to score TCR-TCR, TCR-HLA and TCR-CMV co-occurrence, with a repertoire-size bias correction applied to the TCR pairs. To estimate false discovery rates, a later analysis permuted the HLA or CMV assignments 20 times. In a later analysis, co-occurring TCRs were grouped using DBSCAN, and TCRdist sequence similarity was added for clustering within HLA-allele-positive subsets. Repertoires with fewer than 30,000 or more than 120,000 public chains, plus five repertoires with anomalous nucleotide sharing, were excluded from co-occurrence clustering. Imported from immuneACCESS, the table was reduced by TCRdb to in-frame sequences with V and J called. These copies leave out some clones; in studies compared against another copy, an unresolved V gene accounts for under half, and the cause of the remainder is not known. V, J and clone size were drawn from that table, and D and trimming were deduced from the DNA. The table of this sample itemizes approximately 150,000 clones. About 1.7% of the sample is held by the ten biggest clonotypes.

The sample was PBMCs. This sequence was found in a woman in her forties or fifties in good health and CMV-seronegative.

The CDR3 in this case is CASSYARQETQYF. The bases are TGTGCCAGCAGTTATGCCCGGCAAGAGACCCAGTACTTC. The chain employs TRBV7-6 and TRBJ2-5, with the D gene call left open. Looking up the germline V gene yields CDR1 SGHVS and CDR2 FNYEAQ. V is cut by 6 bases and J by 2 bases, and the space between the germline ends is 10 bases. From its cysteine to its phenylalanine, the CDR3 spans 13 amino acids. Only CDR3 DNA remains: 39 bases, in frame from the first base. The CDR3, completed at both ends by the reference TRBV7-6 and TRBJ2-5 genes, gives the full variable domain GAGVSQSPRYKVTKRGQDVALRCDPISGHVSLYWYRQALGQGPEFLTYFNYEAQQDKSGLPNDRFSAERPEGSISTLTIQRTEQRDSAMYRCASSYARQETQYFGPGTRLLVL.